This T cell receptor beta chain came from a study of shared clonotypes between healthy human individuals. About the research overall: Donors were two women and a few men aged 18 to 49.

The J segment lost 7 bases and the V segment lost 5 bases, leaving 11 bases of the junction unmatched. The CDR3 consists of 16 residues. Germline CDR1 is SEHNR and CDR2 is FQNEAQ (reference sequence). Concerning this clone itself: Its specificity is not known.

Each subset's genomic DNA was split evenly across several immunoSEQ plates. Measured with immunoSEQ multiplex PCR; TCRdb has only the in-frame clones, and not every one. The data contain roughly 700,000 clones, less than 95% of them seen just once; the ten biggest clones take up 34%. Study observations and caveats: The low donor count limited represented genetic and exposure-history diversity.

The specimen was memory CD8+ T cells from PBMCs. Subset noted: CD45RO+ cells pooled with CCR7-negative TemRA cells. The chain employs TRBV7-9 and TRBJ2-2; 9 nucleotides agree with TRBD1. The receptor comes from a man between 18 and 29 years old in good health. Some clones in this sample may be carry-over from other donors' samples. For the CDR3, the DNA is TGTGCCAGCAGCACGAGCGGGACAGGGAGAGACGGGGAGCTGTTTTTT. It translates to CASSTSGTGRDGELFF.